This T cell receptor beta chain originates from a study of a mutant IDH1 vaccine in newly diagnosed glioma. The wider study: Patients came in for eight vaccinations, in weeks 1, 3, 5, 7, 11, 15, 19 and 23. Radiotherapy, temozolomide, or both had been given previously, and both were given to most. Study-level points and caveats: There seemed to be no relation between pseudoprogression and changes in top peripheral T cell clonotypes.

TCRdb's table, derived via immunoSEQ multiplex PCR, lists solely in-frame clones and lacks some. This sample carries 35,000 to 50,000 clones, 84% of them seen once, and the ten largest clones take over 2%. For this clone: The antigen is undetermined.

Indicated time point: week 11, during vaccination. Doses of 300 ug of mutant IDH1 20-mer peptide were given with topical imiquimod. Each tumor in the donors was a new WHO grade 3 or 4 astrocytoma, IDH1-mutant and ATRX-lost. CDR1 and CDR2 (germline): SGHNT, YYREEE (reference sequence). The CDR3 runs to 14 residues. V lost 0 bases to trimming and J lost 1 base, with 7 bases between them. This receptor was identified in a man in his forties with glioma. The sequences come from PBMCs, collected from a glioma patient whose treatment included an IDH1 peptide vaccine. This chain uses TRBV5-4 with TRBJ1-1, with D perhaps matching TRBD1 (5 bases). The CDR3 spells CASSLGQQNTEAFF. In nucleotides, the CDR3 is TGTGCCAGCAGCTTGGGACAGCAGAACACTGAAGCTTTCTTT.